This entry lists 32 T cell receptor beta chains sequenced from one sample in a study of beta chain features in type 1 diabetes. Expressed TCRB transcripts were sequenced because the entire RNA isolate underwent reverse transcription. TCRdb's table, derived via immunoSEQ multiplex PCR, lists solely in-frame clones and lacks some. The data show over 150,000 clones, around 8% seen once. Sequencing used central memory CD4+ T cells from blood. The source of these receptors is a man aged 18 to 30 in good health.

The chain is built from TRBV27 and TRBJ2-1, with TRBD1 as a possible D gene (7 bases). Germline V gene data show CDR1 as MNHEY and CDR2 as SMNVEV (reference sequence). V dropped 6 bases and J dropped 0 bases, with 12 bases sitting between them. The CDR3 runs 15 residues. The CDR3 DNA is TGTGCCAGCAGACAGGGGCGGGACTCCTACAATGAGCAGTTCTTC. Its translation: CASRQGRDSYNEQFF.

This chain connects TRBV7-2 to TRBJ1-2; TRBD1 is a possible D gene (6 bases). Germline V lookup: CDR1 SGHTA, CDR2 FQGNSA. V lost 7 bases, J lost 6 bases, and 24 bases lay in between. The length of the CDR3 is 16 residues. The chain's CDR3 is CASTPTRGHLRDGYTF. Here the CDR3 DNA reads TGTGCCAGCACCCCTACGCGGGGGCATCTTCGCGATGGCTACACCTTC.

This clone was counted only a few times. The chain combines TRBV7-2 with TRBJ1-2, with 8 nucleotides matching TRBD1. The CDR3 has 15 residues. Trimming at V came to 1 base and at J to 0 bases, leaving 1 base not matched to a gene. In germline, CDR1 is SGHTA, CDR2 FQGNSA. The CDR3 protein is CASSLEQGANYGYTF. The CDR3 DNA sequence: TGTGCCAGCAGCTTAGAACAGGGGGCTAACTATGGCTACACCTTC.

This clone was counted ten times or more. V gene TRBV11-3 combines with J gene TRBJ2-2; the match to TRBD1 covers 10 bases. V lost 8 bases to trimming and J lost 0 bases; unmatched junction nucleotides: 0. The CDR3 totals 14 residues. Germline CDR1 reads SGHNT; CDR2 reads YENEEA. For the CDR3, the DNA is TGTGCCAGCGGACAGGGGGCGAACACCGGGGAGCTGTTTTTT. The encoded protein is CASGQGANTGELFF.

This clone was seen a few times. This chain joins TRBV28 and TRBJ1-1; 7 bases are shared with TRBD1. CDR1 and CDR2 from the germline V gene are MDHEN and SYDVKM. With 4 bases clipped from V and 7 bases from J, the junction kept 15 bases outside the gene matches. The CDR3 is 16 amino acids. The CDR3, as DNA: TGTGCCAGCAGTTCCATGGGGGACAGCATCTTTAATGAAGCTTTCTTT. It encodes CASSSMGDSIFNEAFF.

In its sample, this clone was seen a few times. The CDR3 sequence: CAWSVLNGRGDTIYF. DNA for the CDR3: TGTGCCTGGAGTGTACTAAACGGCCGGGGAGACACCATATATTTT. The chain couples TRBV30 to TRBJ1-3; D is unresolved. V lost 0 bases and J lost 8, with 17 bases in between. Germline CDR1 and CDR2: GTSNPN and SVGIG (reference sequence). The CDR3 is 15 residues long.

This clone was seen more than once but under ten times. The rearrangement links TRBV15 to TRBJ2-5; 9 bases match TRBD1. Trimming took 6 bases from V and 2 from J; bases not matched to a gene: 1. Germline CDR1 reads LNHNV; CDR2 reads YYDKDF (reference sequence). The CDR3 is made up of 13 amino acids. DNA for the CDR3: TGTGCCACCAGGACAGGGGGACAAGAGACCCAGTACTTC. Amino acid sequence: CATRTGGQETQYF.

This clone was counted a few times. The gene calls are TRBV5-4 and TRBJ2-2; TRBD2 agrees at 14 bases. CDR1 is SGHNT, CDR2 YYREEE, per germline (reference sequence). The CDR3 loop spans 17 amino acids. Unmatched junction bases numbered 7, after V lost 5 bases and J lost 4 bases. The CDR3 region is CASRPGTSGGATGELFF. The DNA of the CDR3 is TGTGCCAGCAGACCAGGGACTAGCGGGGGTGCCACCGGGGAGCTGTTTTTT.

The chain links TRBV9 to TRBJ2-1; 12 positions match TRBD2. Unmatched junction bases numbered 7, after V lost 4 bases and J lost 8 bases. The CDR3 spans 15 residues. CDR1 is SGDLS and CDR2 is YYNGEE in the germline V gene. The CDR3 sequence is CASSPRLAGVHEQFF. The CDR3 DNA reads as TGTGCCAGCAGCCCACGACTAGCGGGAGTACATGAGCAGTTCTTC. Drawing the rest from reference TRBV9 and TRBJ2-1, the complete variable domain is DSGVTQTPKHLITATGQRVTLRCSPRSGDLSVYWYQQSLDQGLQFLIQYYNGEERAKGNILERFSAQQFPDLHSELNLSSLELGDSALYFCASSPRLAGVHEQFFGPGTRLTVL.

The chain couples TRBV7-2 to TRBJ2-5, with 9 positions matching TRBD1. In germline, CDR1 is SGHTA, CDR2 FQGNSA. V lost 5 bases to trimming and J lost 5 bases; unmatched junction nucleotides: 15. The CDR3 consists of 17 residues. The DNA for the CDR3 is TGTGCCAGCAGCGGTAGCACAGGGGGCGGGGGTAGGGAGACCCAGTACTTC. The encoded protein is CASSGSTGGGGRETQYF. The full variable domain, rest sourced from reference TRBV7-2 and TRBJ2-5, is GAGVSQSPSNKVTEKGKDVELRCDPISGHTALYWYRQSLGQGLEFLIYFQGNSAPDKSGLPSDRFSAERTGGSVSTLTIQRTQQEDSAVYLCASSGSTGGGGRETQYFGPGTRLLVL.

The chain combines TRBV28 with TRBJ2-5; D gene uncertain. The CDR3 runs 11 residues. Trimming took off 2 bases at V and 6 bases at J, with 4 bases between the two ends. The germline V gene encodes CDR1 MDHEN and CDR2 SYDVKM. CDR3 nucleotides: TGTGCCAGCAGTTTAGGCCAGACCCAGTACTTC. Translation: CASSLGQTQYF.

This clone was observed a handful of times. The chain couples TRBV5-4 to TRBJ1-1; TRBD1 aligns across 8 bases. The CDR3 sequence is 15 residues long. J was trimmed by 4 bases and V by 4 bases; bases with no gene match: 9. Germline V gene sequence: CDR1 SGHNT, CDR2 YYREEE (reference sequence). The CDR3 coding sequence is TGTGCCAGCAGCCGGGCGGACAGGGCGCCCACTGAAGCTTTCTTT. It codes for CASSRADRAPTEAFF.

There are a few counts of this clone. The chain has TRBV10-3 and TRBJ2-1; TRBD1 matches 7 bases. V shed 2 bases, J shed 2 bases, and the junction held 0 bases outside the gene matches. The CDR3 length is 14 residues. The germline V gene encodes CDR1 ENHRY and CDR2 SYGVKD. The CDR3 protein is CAISEGTAYNEQFF. Here the CDR3 DNA reads TGTGCCATCAGTGAGGGGACAGCCTACAATGAGCAGTTCTTC.

CDR3 in DNA: TGTGCCAGCAGTGAAACTGGCTATGGCTACACCTTC. As protein: CASSETGYGYTF. V usage is TRBV6-4 and J usage is TRBJ1-2; D not resolved. V was cut by 3 bases and J by 4 bases, with 6 bases left in between. Looked up from germline, CDR1 is MRHNA and CDR2 is SNTAGT. CDR3 size: 12 residues.

This chain links TRBV5-4 with TRBJ1-1; tentative D call: TRBD1 (5 bases). The V end was cut by 4 bases, the J end by 2 bases, with 9 bases between. CDR1 is SGHNT and CDR2 is YYREEE in the germline V gene (reference sequence). The CDR3 contains 13 residues. CDR3 nucleotides: TGTGCCAGCAGCGTCGACAGTAACACTGAAGCTTTCTTT. Its translation: CASSVDSNTEAFF.

The chain has TRBV7-3 and TRBJ2-3; D is unresolved. Trimming removed 5 bases from V and 5 bases from J, with 8 bases in between. CDR1 is SGHTA and CDR2 is FQGTGA in the germline V gene. The CDR3 has 12 amino acids. The CDR3 region is CASSRRKDTQYF. The CDR3, as DNA: TGTGCCAGCAGCCGTAGAAAAGATACGCAGTATTTT.

In its sample, this clone was seen many times. The genes are TRBV19 and TRBJ1-4; 7 bases align to TRBD1. V gave up 5 bases and J gave up 0 bases; unmatched junction bases: 6. Germline V gene data show CDR1 as LNHDA and CDR2 as SQIVND (reference sequence). This CDR3 is 16 amino acids long. For the CDR3, the DNA is TGTGCCAGTAGTTCGGGACAGCTTGCAACTAATGAAAAACTGTTTTTT. Its translation is CASSSGQLATNEKLFF.

This clone was detected ten times or more. The chain employs TRBV19 and TRBJ1-2; possible D gene TRBD1, 6 bases. Germline values: CDR1 LNHDA, CDR2 SQIVND (reference sequence). The CDR3 has 14 amino acids. V dropped 3 bases and J dropped 8 bases, with 16 bases sitting between them. CDR3 DNA sequence: TGTGCCAGTAGTATCGCCTTGACAGGCAGCGGCTACACCTTC. This gives the protein CASSIALTGSGYTF. The full variable domain, in which reference TRBV19 and TRBJ1-2 provide the parts outside the CDR3, is DGGITQSPKYLFRKEGQNVTLSCEQNLNHDAMYWYRQDPGQGLRLIYYSQIVNDFQKGDIAEGYSVSREKKESFPLTVTSAQKNPTAFYLCASSIALTGSGYTFGSGTRLTVV.

The table lists this clone with a few counts. The rearrangement links TRBV7-3 to TRBJ2-2, with 9 bases matching TRBD1. V trimming: 5 bases; J trimming: 5 bases; junction bases outside the gene matches: 6. The CDR3 has 15 amino acids. CDR1 and CDR2 (germline): SGHTA, FQGTGA. This chain's CDR3 is CASSPMGQGTGELFF. The CDR3 DNA is TGTGCCAGCAGCCCCATGGGACAGGGAACCGGGGAGCTGTTTTTT. The entire variable domain, with the rest obtained from reference TRBV7-3 and TRBJ2-2, is as follows: GAGVSQTPSNKVTEKGKYVELRCDPISGHTALYWYRQSLGQGPEFLIYFQGTGAADDSGLPNDRFFAVRPEGSVSTLKIQRTERGDSAVYLCASSPMGQGTGELFFGEGSRLTVL.

V usage is TRBV30 and J usage is TRBJ2-3, with D perhaps TRBD2 (7 bases). V was pared by 2 bases and J by 3 bases, with 15 bases between. CDR1 is GTSNPN, CDR2 SVGIG, per germline (reference sequence). This CDR3 is 15 amino acids long. CDR3 sequence: CAWSTGGGPTDTQYF. The CDR3 DNA sequence: TGTGCCTGGAGTACTGGGGGGGGCCCTACAGATACGCAGTATTTT.

This clone was detected a few times. The V and J genes are TRBV5-4 and TRBJ1-2; 10 positions agree with TRBD1. Trimming cost V 4 bases and J 7 bases; bases outside gene matches: 7. This CDR3 region has 14 residues. CDR1 and CDR2 from the germline V gene are SGHNT and YYREEE (reference sequence). In nucleotides, the CDR3 is TGTGCCAGCAGCACCGGGACAGGGGTTGTTGGCTACACCTTC. The encoded protein is CASSTGTGVVGYTF. Looking up the rest from reference TRBV5-4 and TRBJ1-2 gives the full variable domain: ETGVTQSPTHLIKTRGQQVTLRCSSQSGHNTVSWYQQALGQGPQFIFQYYREEENGRGNFPPRFSGLQFPNYSSELNVNALELDDSALYLCASSTGTGVVGYTFGSGTRLTVV.

This clone turned up a few times. The chain has TRBV19 and TRBJ2-4, with TRBD1 identical over 7 bases. J gave up 8 bases and V 1 base, and 8 bases lay outside the gene matches. The CDR3 length is 15 residues. CDR1 and CDR2 (germline): LNHDA, SQIVND (reference sequence). CDR3 coding DNA: TGTGCCAGTAGTATAGGTCCAGGGGGAGCGGACATTCAGTACTTC. Translating gives CASSIGPGGADIQYF.

J is TRBJ2-2 and V is TRBV7-2; 10 bases match TRBD1. This CDR3 has 15 amino acids. Germline V lookup: CDR1 SGHTA, CDR2 FQGNSA. V dropped 3 bases and J dropped 5; count of bases not matched to a gene: 3. The CDR3 reads CASSFGTGVTGELFF. The CDR3 nucleotides are TGTGCCAGCAGCTTTGGGACAGGGGTTACCGGGGAGCTGTTTTTT.

This chain uses TRBV7-2 with TRBJ2-7, with 13 bases aligning to TRBD2. The CDR3 sequence is 15 residues long. Germline CDR1 SGHTA, CDR2 FQGNSA. Trimming cost V 5 bases and J 8 bases; bases outside gene matches: 9. The CDR3 coding sequence is TGTGCCAGCAGCGCCCCGGGACTAGCGGGACTCCAGCAGTACTTC. Encoded protein: CASSAPGLAGLQQYF. Filled out from reference TRBV7-2 and TRBJ2-7, the complete variable domain reads GAGVSQSPSNKVTEKGKDVELRCDPISGHTALYWYRQSLGQGLEFLIYFQGNSAPDKSGLPSDRFSAERTGGSVSTLTIQRTQQEDSAVYLCASSAPGLAGLQQYFGPGTRLTVT.

The V and J genes are TRBV5-1 and TRBJ2-5, with TRBD1 matching 9 bases. Germline loops: CDR1 SGHRS, CDR2 YFSETQ. This CDR3 is 16 amino acids long. Trimming removed 3 bases from V and 2 bases from J; junction bases left unmatched: 8. In DNA form, the CDR3 reads TGCGCCAGCAGCTCACAGGGGGCGTGGGTTCAAGAGACCCAGTACTTC. It specifies CASSSQGAWVQETQYF.

The chain carries TRBV7-2 and TRBJ1-5; a possible D gene is TRBD1 (5 bases). The V end lost 4 bases, the J end lost 4 bases, and 11 bases lay between the germline ends. The CDR3 length is 14 residues. Per the germline V gene, CDR1 is SGHTA and CDR2 is FQGNSA. The CDR3 nucleotides are TGTGCCAGCAGCTCTGGGGGGGTGAATCAGCCCCAGCATTTT. Translation: CASSSGGVNQPQHF.

This clone has more than one count but fewer than ten. The chain uses TRBV29-1 and TRBJ1-1; D might be TRBD1 (5 bases). The CDR3 sequence is 13 residues long. V was cut by 8 bases and J by 11 bases, with 24 bases left in between. Germline CDR1 is SQVTM and CDR2 is ANQGSEA. Here the CDR3 reads CSTHQVGRGDAFF. CDR3 nucleotide sequence: TGCAGCACTCATCAAGTGGGGAGGGGAGACGCTTTCTTT.

This clone was found a few times. The chain links TRBV28 to TRBJ2-7, with D possibly being TRBD1 (5 bases). Trimming took 6 bases from V and 3 from J, leaving 6 bases between them. The CDR3 is 11 amino acids. Germline V gene lookup returns CDR1 MDHEN and CDR2 SYDVKM. The CDR3 DNA is TGTGCCAGCAGGGACAACTACGAGCAGTACTTC. Translating gives CASRDNYEQYF. Based on the CDR3 plus reference TRBV28 and TRBJ2-7, the full variable domain is DVKVTQSSRYLVKRTGEKVFLECVQDMDHENMFWYRQDPGLGLRLIYFSYDVKMKEKGDIPEGYSVSREKKERFSLILESASTNQTSMYLCASRDNYEQYFGPGTRLTVT.

This clone was detected only a few times. The J gene is TRBJ2-1, the V gene TRBV7-3, with D unclear. There are 13 residues in the CDR3. Trimming took off 2 bases at V and 6 bases at J, with 8 bases between the two ends. Germline V gene lookup returns CDR1 SGHTA and CDR2 FQGTGA. The CDR3 DNA follows: TGTGCCAGCAGCTTAGGCTGGAGCAATGAGCAGTTCTTC. Protein product: CASSLGWSNEQFF.

The gene calls are TRBV6-1 and TRBJ2-5; a possible D gene is TRBD2 (5 bases). In germline, CDR1 is MNHNS, CDR2 SASEGT. The CDR3 is made up of 15 amino acids. Deletions cut 2 bases from V and 5 bases from J, with 15 bases between. The DNA for the CDR3 is TGTGCCAGCAGTGAAAGTTCGGGATGGATGGAGACCCAGTACTTC. Translating it yields CASSESSGWMETQYF.

Many counts were recorded for this clone. V usage is TRBV14 and J usage is TRBJ2-1; 8 bases are shared with TRBD2. CDR3 length: 16 amino acids. V dropped 4 bases and J dropped 3; count of bases not matched to a gene: 8. Per germline, CDR1 SGHDN and CDR2 FVKESK. This CDR3 reads CASSPLGGGNYNEQFF. The CDR3 nucleotides are TGTGCCAGCAGCCCCCTCGGCGGGGGGAACTACAATGAGCAGTTCTTC.

This clone was counted a few times. The chain is built from TRBV5-1 and TRBJ2-3; TRBD1 is a possible D gene (6 bases). The CDR3 is 15 amino acids. V was clipped by 0 bases and J by 1 base, with 9 bases between them. Germline loops: CDR1 SGHRS, CDR2 YFSETQ. The CDR3 DNA follows: TGCGCCAGCAGCTTGGAAGGACAGCGCACAGATACGCAGTATTTT. This sequence encodes CASSLEGQRTDTQYF.